This T cell receptor (beta chain) originates from a study of blood T cell repertoires in COVID-19. Unmatched junction bases numbered 3, after V lost 2 bases and J lost 0 bases. This CDR3 is 14 amino acids long. Germline V gene data show CDR1 as SQVTM and CDR2 as ANQGSEA. Original data processing: It was from reference gene primer amplification that nucleated cell counts were estimated. Sequencing used immunoSEQ multiplex PCR; TCRdb keeps in-frame clones, though not all of them. V and J calls plus clone size are reproduced from that table; the DNA served to infer D and trimming. The repertoire includes under 150,000 clones, more than 75% of them detected once, and 3.4% sits in the top ten.

This sequence originates from a middle-aged man with acute or convalescent COVID-19. Sequencing input: peripheral blood. This rearrangement joins TRBV29-1 to TRBJ1-2; 7 bases are a match to TRBD1. This CDR3 reads CSVETGQTNYGYTF. The CDR3 nucleotides read TGCAGCGTTGAAACGGGACAGACTAACTATGGCTACACCTTC.